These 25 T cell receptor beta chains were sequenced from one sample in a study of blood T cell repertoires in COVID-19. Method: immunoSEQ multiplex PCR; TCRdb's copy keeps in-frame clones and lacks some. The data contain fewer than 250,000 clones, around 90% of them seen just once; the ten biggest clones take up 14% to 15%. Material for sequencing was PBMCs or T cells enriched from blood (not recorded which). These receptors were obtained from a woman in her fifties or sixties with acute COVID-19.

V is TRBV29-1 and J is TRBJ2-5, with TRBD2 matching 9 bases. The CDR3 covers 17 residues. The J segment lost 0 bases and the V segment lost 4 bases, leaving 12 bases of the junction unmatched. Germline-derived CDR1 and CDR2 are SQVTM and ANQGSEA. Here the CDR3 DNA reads TGCAGCGTTGTCGGCCGAGGACTAGCGACGAACCAAGAGACCCAGTACTTC. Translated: CSVVGRGLATNQETQYF.

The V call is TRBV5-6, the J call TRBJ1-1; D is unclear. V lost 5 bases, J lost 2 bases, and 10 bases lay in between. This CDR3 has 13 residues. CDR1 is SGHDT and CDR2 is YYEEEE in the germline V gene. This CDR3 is CASSWALNTEAFF. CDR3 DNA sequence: TGTGCCAGCAGTTGGGCCCTAAACACTGAAGCTTTCTTT.

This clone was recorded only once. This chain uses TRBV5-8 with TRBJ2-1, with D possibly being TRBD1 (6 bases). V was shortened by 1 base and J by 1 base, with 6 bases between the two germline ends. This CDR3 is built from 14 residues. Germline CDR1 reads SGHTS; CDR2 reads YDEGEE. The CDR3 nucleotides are TGTGCCAGCAGCTTGAGGGGGTCCTACAATGAGCAGTTCTTC. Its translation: CASSLRGSYNEQFF.

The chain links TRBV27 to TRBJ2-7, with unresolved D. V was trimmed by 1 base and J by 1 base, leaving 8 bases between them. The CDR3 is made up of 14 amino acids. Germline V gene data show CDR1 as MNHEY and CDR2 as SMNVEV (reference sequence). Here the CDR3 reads CASSLLVSSYEQYF. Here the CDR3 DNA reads TGTGCCAGCAGTTTATTGGTCAGTTCCTACGAGCAGTACTTC.

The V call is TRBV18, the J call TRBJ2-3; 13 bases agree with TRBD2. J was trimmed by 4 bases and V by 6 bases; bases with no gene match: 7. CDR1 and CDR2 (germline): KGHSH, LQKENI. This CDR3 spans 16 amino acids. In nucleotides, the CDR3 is TGTGCCAGCTCCTGGACTAGCGGGAGTTCATCAGATACGCAGTATTTT. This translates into CASSWTSGSSSDTQYF.

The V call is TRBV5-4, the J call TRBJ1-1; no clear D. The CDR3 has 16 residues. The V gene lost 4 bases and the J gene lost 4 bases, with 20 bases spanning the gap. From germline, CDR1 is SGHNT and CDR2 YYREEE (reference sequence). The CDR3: CASSARVRVSGTEAFF. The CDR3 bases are TGTGCCAGCAGCGCGAGGGTAAGGGTAAGCGGCACTGAAGCTTTCTTT.

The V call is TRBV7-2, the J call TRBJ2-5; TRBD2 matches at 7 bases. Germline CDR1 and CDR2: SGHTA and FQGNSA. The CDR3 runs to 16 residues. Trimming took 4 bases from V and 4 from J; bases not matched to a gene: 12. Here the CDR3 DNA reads TGTGCCAGCAGCTCCGGGGCCGCGGGAGTGCGAGAGACCCAGTACTTC. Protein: CASSSGAAGVRETQYF.

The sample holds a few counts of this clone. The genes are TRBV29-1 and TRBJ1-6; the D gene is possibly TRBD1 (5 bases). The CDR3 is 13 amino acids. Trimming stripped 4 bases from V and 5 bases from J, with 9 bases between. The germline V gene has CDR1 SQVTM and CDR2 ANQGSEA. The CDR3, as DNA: TGCAGCGTTGCACAGGCAAATAATTCACCCCTCCACTTT. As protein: CSVAQANNSPLHF.

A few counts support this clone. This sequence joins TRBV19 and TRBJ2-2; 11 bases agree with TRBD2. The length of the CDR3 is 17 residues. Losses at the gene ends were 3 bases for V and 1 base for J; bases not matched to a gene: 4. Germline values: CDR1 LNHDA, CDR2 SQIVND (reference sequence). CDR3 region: CASSIYGTSGNTGELFF. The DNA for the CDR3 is TGTGCCAGTAGTATTTATGGGACTAGCGGGAACACCGGGGAGCTGTTTTTT.

CDR3 bases: TGCGCCAGCAGTCAAGGACAGCCGCCCCCCTCGTCCCCACAAAACATTCAGTACTTC. Its translation is CASSQGQPPPSSPQNIQYF. V usage is TRBV23-1 and J usage is TRBJ2-4; D may be TRBD1 (6 bases). TRBV23-1 is an open reading frame, and its role is uncertain. Trimming took 2 bases from V and 5 from J, leaving 25 bases between them. The CDR3 is made up of 19 amino acids.

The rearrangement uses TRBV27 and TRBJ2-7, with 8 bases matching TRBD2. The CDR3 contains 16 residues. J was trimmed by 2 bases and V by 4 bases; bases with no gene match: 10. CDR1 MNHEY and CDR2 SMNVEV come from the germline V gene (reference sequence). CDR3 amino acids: CASSSLRVAGTYEQYF. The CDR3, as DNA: TGTGCCAGCAGTTCACTTAGGGTAGCGGGAACCTACGAGCAGTACTTC.

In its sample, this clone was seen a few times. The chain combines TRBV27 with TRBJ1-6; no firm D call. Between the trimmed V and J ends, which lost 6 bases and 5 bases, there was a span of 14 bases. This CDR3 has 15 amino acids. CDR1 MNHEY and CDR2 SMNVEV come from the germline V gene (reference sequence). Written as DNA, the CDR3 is TGTGCCAGCAGGCACCCGAGACAAAATAATTCACCCCTCCACTTT. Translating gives CASRHPRQNNSPLHF.

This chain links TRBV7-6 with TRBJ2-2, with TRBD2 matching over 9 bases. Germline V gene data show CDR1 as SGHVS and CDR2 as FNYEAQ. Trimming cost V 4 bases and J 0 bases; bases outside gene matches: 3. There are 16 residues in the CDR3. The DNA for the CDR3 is TGTGCCAGCAGCTCAATAGCGGGAGCGAACACCGGGGAGCTGTTTTTT. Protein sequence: CASSSIAGANTGELFF. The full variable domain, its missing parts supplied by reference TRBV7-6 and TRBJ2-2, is GAGVSQSPRYKVTKRGQDVALRCDPISGHVSLYWYRQALGQGPEFLTYFNYEAQQDKSGLPNDRFSAERPEGSISTLTIQRTEQRDSAMYRCASSSIAGANTGELFFGEGSRLTVL.

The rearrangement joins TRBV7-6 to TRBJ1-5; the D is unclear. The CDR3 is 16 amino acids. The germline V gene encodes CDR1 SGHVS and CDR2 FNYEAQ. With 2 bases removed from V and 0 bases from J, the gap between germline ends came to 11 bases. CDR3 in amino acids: CASSLSGQLSNQPQHF. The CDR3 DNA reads TGTGCCAGCAGCTTATCTGGGCAGCTTAGCAATCAGCCCCAGCATTTT.

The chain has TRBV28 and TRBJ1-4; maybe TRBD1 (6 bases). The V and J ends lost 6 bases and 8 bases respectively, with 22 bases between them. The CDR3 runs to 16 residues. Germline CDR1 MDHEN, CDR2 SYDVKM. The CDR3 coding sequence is TGTGCCAGCAGGGGCATAAAAGGGGGTTTATGGGAAAAACTGTTTTTT. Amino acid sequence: CASRGIKGGLWEKLFF.

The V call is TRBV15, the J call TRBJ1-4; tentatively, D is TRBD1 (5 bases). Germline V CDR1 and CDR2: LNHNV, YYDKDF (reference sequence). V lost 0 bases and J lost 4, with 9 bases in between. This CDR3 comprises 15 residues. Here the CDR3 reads CATSREGAFNEKLFF. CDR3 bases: TGTGCCACCAGCAGAGAAGGGGCTTTTAATGAAAAACTGTTTTTT.

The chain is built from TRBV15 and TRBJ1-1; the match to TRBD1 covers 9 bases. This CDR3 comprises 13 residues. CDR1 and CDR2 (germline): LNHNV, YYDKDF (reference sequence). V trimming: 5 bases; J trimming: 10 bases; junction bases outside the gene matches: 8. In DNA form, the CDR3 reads TGTGCCACCAGCCTCAGGACAGGGGACAGAGCTTTCTTT. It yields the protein CATSLRTGDRAFF.

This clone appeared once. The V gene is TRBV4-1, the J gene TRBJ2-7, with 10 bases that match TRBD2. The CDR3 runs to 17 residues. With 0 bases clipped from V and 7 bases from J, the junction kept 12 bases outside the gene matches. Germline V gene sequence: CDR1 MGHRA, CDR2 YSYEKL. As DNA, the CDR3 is TGCGCCAGCAGCCAAGATATGGAGGCTAGCGGGAGCGGTGAGCAGTACTTC. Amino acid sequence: CASSQDMEASGSGEQYF.

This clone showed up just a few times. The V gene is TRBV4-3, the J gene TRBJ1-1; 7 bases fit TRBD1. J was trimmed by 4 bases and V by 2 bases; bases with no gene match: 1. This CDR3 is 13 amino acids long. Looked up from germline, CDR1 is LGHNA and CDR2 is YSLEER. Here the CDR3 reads CASSQNRGTEAFF. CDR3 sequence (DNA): TGCGCCAGCAGCCAAAACAGGGGCACTGAAGCTTTCTTT.

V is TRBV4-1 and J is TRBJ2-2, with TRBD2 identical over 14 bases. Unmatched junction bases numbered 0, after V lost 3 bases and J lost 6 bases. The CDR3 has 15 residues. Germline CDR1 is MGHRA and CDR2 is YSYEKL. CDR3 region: CASSQGLAGAGELFF. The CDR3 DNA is TGCGCCAGCAGCCAGGGACTAGCGGGAGCCGGGGAGCTGTTTTTT.

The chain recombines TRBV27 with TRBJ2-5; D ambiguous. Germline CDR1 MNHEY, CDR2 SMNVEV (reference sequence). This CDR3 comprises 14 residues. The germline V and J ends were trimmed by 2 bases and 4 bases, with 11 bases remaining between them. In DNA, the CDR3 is TGTGCCAGCAGTTTAAGCGTGAGAGGAGAGACCCAGTACTTC. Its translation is CASSLSVRGETQYF.

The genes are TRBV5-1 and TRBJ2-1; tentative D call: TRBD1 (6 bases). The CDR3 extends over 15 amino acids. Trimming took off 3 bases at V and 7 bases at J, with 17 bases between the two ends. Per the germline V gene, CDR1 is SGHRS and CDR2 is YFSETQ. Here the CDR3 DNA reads TGCGCCAGCAGCTCGGGACACGCGAAGGGTAATGAGCAGTTCTTC. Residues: CASSSGHAKGNEQFF.

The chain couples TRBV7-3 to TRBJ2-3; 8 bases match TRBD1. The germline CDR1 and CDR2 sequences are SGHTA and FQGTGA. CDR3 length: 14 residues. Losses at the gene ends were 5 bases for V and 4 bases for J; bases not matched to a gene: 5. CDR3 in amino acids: CASSTGQGPDTQYF. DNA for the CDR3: TGTGCCAGCAGCACCGGACAGGGCCCAGATACGCAGTATTTT. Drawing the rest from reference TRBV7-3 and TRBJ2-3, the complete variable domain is GAGVSQTPSNKVTEKGKYVELRCDPISGHTALYWYRQSLGQGPEFLIYFQGTGAADDSGLPNDRFFAVRPEGSVSTLKIQRTERGDSAVYLCASSTGQGPDTQYFGPGTRLTVL.

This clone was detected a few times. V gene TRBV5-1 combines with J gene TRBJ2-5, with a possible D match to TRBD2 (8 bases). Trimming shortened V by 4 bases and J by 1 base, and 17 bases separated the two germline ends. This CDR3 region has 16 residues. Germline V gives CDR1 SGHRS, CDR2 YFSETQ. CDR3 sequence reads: CASSPGGGTLQETQYF. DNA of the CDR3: TGCGCCAGCAGCCCGGGAGGGGGCACCCTCCAAGAGACCCAGTACTTC.

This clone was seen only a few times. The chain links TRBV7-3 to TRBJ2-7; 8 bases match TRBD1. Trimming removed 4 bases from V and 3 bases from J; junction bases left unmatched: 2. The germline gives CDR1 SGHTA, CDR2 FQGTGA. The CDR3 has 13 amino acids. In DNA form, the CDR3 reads TGTGCCAGCAGCTCCGGGACAGGCTACGAGCAGTACTTC. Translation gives CASSSGTGYEQYF.